This T cell receptor beta chain was identified in a study of cytomegalovirus exposure and HLA in healthy donors. The CDR3 contains 13 residues. The germline V gene encodes CDR1 WNHNN and CDR2 SYGVQD (reference sequence). The germline V and J ends were trimmed by 5 bases and 5 bases, with 12 bases remaining between them. Overall study findings and caveats: Cytomegalovirus-associated TCR beta chains were listed, numbering over 150.

Primers for the PCR totalled 60 Vbeta and 13 Jbeta. Data came from immunoSEQ multiplex PCR; TCRdb stores just in-frame clones and leaves some out. Found here are approximately 220,000 clones, 65% to 80% of them singletons; the top ten hold 0.2% to 0.25%. This clone appeared once. As yet, its antigen is unknown. This receptor was identified in a girl aged 2 to 10 in good health and CMV-seronegative. The specimen sequenced was PBMCs. The chain is built from TRBV10-1 and TRBJ2-5, with a weak D call TRBD1 (6 bases). This chain's CDR3 is CASSQQGRETQYF. The CDR3 DNA sequence: TGCGCCAGCAGTCAACAGGGAAGGGAGACCCAGTACTTC.